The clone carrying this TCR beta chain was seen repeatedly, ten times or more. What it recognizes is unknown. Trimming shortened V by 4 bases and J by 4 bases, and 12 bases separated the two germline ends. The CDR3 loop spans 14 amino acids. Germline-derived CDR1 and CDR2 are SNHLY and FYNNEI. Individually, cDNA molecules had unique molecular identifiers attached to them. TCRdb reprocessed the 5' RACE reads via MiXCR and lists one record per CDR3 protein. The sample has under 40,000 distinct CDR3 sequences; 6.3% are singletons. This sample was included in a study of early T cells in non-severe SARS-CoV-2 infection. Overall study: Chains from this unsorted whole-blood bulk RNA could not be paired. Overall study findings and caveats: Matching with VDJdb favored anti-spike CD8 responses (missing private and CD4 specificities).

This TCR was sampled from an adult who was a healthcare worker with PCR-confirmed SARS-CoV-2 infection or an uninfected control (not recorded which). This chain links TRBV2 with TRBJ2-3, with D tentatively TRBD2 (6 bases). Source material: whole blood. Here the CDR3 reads CASSASVSADTQYF. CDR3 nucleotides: TGTGCCAGCAGTGCTAGCGTTAGCGCAGATACGCAGTATTTT.